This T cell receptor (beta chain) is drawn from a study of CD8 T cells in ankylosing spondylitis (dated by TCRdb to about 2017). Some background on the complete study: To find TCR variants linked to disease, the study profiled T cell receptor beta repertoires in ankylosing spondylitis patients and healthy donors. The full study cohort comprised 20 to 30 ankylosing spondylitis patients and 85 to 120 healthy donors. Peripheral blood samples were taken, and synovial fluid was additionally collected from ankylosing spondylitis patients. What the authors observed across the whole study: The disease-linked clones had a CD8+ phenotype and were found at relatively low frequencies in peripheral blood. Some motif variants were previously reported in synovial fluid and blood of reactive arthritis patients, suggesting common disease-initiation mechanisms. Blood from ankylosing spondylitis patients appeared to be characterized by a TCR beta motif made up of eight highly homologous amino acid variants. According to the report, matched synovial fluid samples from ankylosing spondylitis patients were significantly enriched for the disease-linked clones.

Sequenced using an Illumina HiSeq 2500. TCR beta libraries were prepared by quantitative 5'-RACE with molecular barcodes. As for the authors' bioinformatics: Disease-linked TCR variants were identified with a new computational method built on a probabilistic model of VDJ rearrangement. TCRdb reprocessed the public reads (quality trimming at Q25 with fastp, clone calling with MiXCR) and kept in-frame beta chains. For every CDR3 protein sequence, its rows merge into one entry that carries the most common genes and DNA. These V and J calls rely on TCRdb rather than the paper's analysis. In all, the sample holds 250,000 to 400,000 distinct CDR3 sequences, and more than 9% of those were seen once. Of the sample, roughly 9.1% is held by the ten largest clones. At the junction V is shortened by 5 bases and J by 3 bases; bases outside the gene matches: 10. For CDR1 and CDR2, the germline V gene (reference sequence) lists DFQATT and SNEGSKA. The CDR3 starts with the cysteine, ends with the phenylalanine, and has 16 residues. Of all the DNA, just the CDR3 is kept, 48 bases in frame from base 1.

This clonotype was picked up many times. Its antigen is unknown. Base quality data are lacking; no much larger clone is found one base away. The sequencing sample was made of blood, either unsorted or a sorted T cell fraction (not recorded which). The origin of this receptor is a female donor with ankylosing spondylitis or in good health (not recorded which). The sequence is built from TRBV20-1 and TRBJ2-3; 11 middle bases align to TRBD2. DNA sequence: TGCAGTGCTCGTCCGGGACTAGCGGTAGTAACAGATACGCAGTATTTT. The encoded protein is CSARPGLAVVTDTQYF.